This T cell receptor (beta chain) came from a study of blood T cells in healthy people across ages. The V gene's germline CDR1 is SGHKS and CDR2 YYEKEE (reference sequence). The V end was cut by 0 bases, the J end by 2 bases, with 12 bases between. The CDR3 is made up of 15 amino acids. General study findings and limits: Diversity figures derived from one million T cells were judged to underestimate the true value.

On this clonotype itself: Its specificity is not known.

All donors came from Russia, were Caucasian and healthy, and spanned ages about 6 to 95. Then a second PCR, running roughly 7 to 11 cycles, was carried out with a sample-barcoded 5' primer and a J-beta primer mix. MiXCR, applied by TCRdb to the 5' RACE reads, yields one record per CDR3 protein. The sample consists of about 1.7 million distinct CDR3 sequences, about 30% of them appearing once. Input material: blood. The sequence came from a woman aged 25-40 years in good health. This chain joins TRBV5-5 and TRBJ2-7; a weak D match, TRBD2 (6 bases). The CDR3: CASSLGPSVPYEQYF. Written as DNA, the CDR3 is TGTGCCAGCAGCTTGGGTCCTAGCGTTCCCTACGAGCAGTACTTC.